Here is one T cell receptor (beta chain) with its context. Authors' data handling: By means of reference gene primer amplification, nucleated cell counts were estimated. TCRdb keeps only in-frame clones here, not all; method: immunoSEQ multiplex PCR. V, J and clone size derive from that table, while D and trimming were established from the DNA sequence. The data show 310,000 or so clones, roughly 87% seen once. Seattle patient enrollment occurred during active infection, with longitudinal follow-up thereafter. These data come from a study of blood T cell repertoires in COVID-19. Across the whole study: Some COVID-19 samples were acute and others convalescent; all came from the United States, Italy and Spain. T cells, B-cell-depleted T cells, or PBMCs provided the cDNA or gDNA that served as material.

V was pared by 7 bases and J by 0 bases, with 6 bases of the junction left unmatched. The CDR3 contains 15 residues. Germline V lookup: CDR1 SNHLY, CDR2 FYNNEI. This TCR came from a young man with COVID-19, enrolled during active disease. Sequences were obtained from peripheral blood. V is TRBV2 and J is TRBJ2-1, with TRBD1 identical over 7 bases. The CDR3 DNA reads as TGTGCCAGCACCGCCCGGGACAGCTCCTACAATGAGCAGTTCTTC. Protein product: CASTARDSSYNEQFF.